The present entry profiles one T cell receptor beta chain with its context. The sample comes from a study of beta chain features in type 1 diabetes. Expressed TCRB transcripts were sequenced, since all the RNA that had been isolated was reverse transcribed. Sequencing used immunoSEQ multiplex PCR; TCRdb keeps in-frame clones, though not all of them. The sample contains some 40,000 clones, around half of which appear only once. Trimming took 5 bases from V and 3 from J, leaving 7 bases between them. This CDR3 spans 13 amino acids. CDR1 and CDR2 (germline): SEHNR, FQNEAQ (reference sequence). V usage is TRBV7-9 and J usage is TRBJ2-2; D is ambiguous. This TCR was sampled from a woman aged 18-30 years in good health. The sample comprised central memory CD4+ T cells from blood. This chain's CDR3 is CASSNLDTGELFF. The CDR3 region has the DNA TGTGCCAGCAGCAACCTAGACACCGGGGAGCTGTTTTTT.